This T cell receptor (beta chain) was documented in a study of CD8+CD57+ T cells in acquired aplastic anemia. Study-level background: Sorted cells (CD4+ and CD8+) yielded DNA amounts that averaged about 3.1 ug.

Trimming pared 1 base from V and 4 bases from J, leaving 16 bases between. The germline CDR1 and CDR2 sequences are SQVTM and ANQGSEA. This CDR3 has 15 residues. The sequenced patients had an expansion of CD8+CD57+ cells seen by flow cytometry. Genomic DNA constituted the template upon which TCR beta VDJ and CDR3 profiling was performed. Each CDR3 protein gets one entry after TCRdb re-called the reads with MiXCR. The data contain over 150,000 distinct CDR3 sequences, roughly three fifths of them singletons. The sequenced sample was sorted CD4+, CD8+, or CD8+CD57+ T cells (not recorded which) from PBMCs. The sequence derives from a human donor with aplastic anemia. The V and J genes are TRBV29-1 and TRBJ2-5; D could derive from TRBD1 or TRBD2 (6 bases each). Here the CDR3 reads CSVEVLGGSAETQYF. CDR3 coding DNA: TGCAGCGTTGAAGTCCTCGGGGGCTCGGCAGAGACCCAGTACTTC.